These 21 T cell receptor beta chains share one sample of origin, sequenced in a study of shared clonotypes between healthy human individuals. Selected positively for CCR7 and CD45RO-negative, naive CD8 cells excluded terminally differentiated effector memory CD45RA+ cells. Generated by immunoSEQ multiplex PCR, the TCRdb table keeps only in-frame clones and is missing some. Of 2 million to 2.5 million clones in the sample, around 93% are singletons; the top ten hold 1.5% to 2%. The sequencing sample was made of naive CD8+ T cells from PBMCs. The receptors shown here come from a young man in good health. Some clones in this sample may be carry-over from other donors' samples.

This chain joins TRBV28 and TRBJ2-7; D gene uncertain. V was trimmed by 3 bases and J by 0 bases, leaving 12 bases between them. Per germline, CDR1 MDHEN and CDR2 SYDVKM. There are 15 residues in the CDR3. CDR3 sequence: CASSFLEKGSYEQYF. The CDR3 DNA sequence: TGTGCCAGCAGTTTCTTGGAGAAAGGCTCCTACGAGCAGTACTTC.

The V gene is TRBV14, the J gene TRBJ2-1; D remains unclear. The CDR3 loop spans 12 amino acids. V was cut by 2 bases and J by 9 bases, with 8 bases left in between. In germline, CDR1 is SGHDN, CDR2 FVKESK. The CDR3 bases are TGTGCCAGCAGCCAACTGTTTGGTGAGCAGTTCTTC. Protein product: CASSQLFGEQFF.

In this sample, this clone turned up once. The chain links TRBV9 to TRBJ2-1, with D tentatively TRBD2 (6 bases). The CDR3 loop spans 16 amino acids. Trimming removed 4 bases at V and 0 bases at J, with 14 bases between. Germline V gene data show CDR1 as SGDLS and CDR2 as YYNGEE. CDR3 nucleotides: TGTGCCAGCAGCCCCCCTCTAGCGATCTCCTACAATGAGCAGTTCTTC. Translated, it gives CASSPPLAISYNEQFF.

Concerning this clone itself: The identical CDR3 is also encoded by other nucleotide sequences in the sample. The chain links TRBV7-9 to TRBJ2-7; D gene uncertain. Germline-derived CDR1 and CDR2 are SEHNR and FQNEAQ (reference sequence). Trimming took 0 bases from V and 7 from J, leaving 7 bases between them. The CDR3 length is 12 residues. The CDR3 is CASSLAAREQYF. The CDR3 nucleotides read TGTGCCAGCAGCTTAGCGGCCCGGGAGCAGTACTTC. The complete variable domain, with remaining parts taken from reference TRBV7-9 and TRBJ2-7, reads DTGVSQNPRHKITKRGQNVTFRCDPISEHNRLYWYRQTLGQGPEFLTYFQNEAQLEKSRLLSDRFSAERPKGSFSTLEIQRTEQGDSAMYLCASSLAAREQYFGPGTRLTVT.

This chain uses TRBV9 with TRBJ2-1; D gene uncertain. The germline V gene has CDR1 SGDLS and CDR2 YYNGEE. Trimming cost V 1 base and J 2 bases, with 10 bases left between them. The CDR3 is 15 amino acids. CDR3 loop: CASSVSRRPYNEQFF. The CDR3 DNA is TGTGCCAGCAGCGTATCGAGACGCCCCTACAATGAGCAGTTCTTC.

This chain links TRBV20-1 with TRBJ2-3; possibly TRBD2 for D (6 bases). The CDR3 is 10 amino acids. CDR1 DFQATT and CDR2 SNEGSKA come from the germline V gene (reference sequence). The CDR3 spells CMLEGNTQYF. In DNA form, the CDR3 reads TGCATGTTGGAGGGGAATACGCAGTATTTT.

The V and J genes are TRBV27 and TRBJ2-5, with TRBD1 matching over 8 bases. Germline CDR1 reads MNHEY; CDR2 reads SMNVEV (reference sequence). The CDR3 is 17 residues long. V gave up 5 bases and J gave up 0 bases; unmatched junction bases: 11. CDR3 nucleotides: TGTGCCAGCAGTCAGTTGGAGCAGGGGGCTGACCAAGAGACCCAGTACTTC. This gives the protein CASSQLEQGADQETQYF.

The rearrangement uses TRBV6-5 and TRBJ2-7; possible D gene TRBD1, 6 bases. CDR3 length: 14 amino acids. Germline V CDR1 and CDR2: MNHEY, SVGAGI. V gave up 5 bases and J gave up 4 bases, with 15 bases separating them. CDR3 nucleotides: TGTGCCAGCAGTCGACAGGTCTCCGATTACGAGCAGTACTTC. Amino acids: CASSRQVSDYEQYF.

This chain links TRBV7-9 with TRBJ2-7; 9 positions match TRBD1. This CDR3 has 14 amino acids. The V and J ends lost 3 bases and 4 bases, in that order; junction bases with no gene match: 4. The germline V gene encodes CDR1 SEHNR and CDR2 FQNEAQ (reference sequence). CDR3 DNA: TGTGCCAGCAGCTTTACAGGGGGCAAGTACGAGCAGTACTTC. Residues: CASSFTGGKYEQYF.

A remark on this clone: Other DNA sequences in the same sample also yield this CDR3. The CDR3 region has the DNA TGTGCCAGTAGTGGACGGGCCTCCTACGAGCAGTACTTC. It yields the protein CASSGRASYEQYF. The genes are TRBV19 and TRBJ2-7; no definite D call. The length of the CDR3 is 13 residues. Germline V gene lookup returns CDR1 LNHDA and CDR2 SQIVND (reference sequence). Trimming removed 5 bases from V and 0 bases from J, with 8 bases in between. Full variable domain (remainder filled in from reference TRBV19 and TRBJ2-7): DGGITQSPKYLFRKEGQNVTLSCEQNLNHDAMYWYRQDPGQGLRLIYYSQIVNDFQKGDIAEGYSVSREKKESFPLTVTSAQKNPTAFYLCASSGRASYEQYFGPGTRLTVT.

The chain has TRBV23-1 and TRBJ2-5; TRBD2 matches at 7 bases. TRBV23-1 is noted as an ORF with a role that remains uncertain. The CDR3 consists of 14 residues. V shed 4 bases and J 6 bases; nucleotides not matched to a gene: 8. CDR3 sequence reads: CASSPAGDNKTQYF. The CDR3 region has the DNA TGCGCCAGCAGTCCCGCGGGAGATAACAAGACCCAGTACTTC.

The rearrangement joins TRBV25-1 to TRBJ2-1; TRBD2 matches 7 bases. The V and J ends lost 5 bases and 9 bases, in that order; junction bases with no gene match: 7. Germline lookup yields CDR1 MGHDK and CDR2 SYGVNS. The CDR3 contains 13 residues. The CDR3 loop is CASSRLPSGEQFF. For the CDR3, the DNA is TGTGCCAGCAGTCGACTGCCTAGCGGTGAGCAGTTCTTC.

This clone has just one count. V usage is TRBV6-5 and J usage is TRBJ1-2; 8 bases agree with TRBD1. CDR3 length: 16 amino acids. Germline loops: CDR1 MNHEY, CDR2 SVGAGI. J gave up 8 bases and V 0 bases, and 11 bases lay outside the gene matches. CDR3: CASSYSGRGRVEGYTF. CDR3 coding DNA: TGTGCCAGCAGTTACTCGGGCAGGGGGCGCGTAGAGGGCTACACCTTC.

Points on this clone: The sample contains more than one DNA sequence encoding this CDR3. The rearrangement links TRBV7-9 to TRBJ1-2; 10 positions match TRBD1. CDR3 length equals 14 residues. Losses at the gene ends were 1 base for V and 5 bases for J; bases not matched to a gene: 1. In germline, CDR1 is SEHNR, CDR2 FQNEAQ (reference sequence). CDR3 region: CASSLVGQGYGYTF. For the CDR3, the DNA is TGTGCCAGCAGCTTAGTGGGACAGGGGTATGGCTACACCTTC.

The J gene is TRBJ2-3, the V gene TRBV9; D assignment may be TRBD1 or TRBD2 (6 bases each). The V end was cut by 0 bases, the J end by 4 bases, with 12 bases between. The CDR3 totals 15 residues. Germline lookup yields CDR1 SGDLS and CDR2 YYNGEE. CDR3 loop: CASSVGGASSDTQYF. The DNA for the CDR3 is TGTGCCAGCAGCGTAGGGGGGGCGTCTTCAGATACGCAGTATTTT.

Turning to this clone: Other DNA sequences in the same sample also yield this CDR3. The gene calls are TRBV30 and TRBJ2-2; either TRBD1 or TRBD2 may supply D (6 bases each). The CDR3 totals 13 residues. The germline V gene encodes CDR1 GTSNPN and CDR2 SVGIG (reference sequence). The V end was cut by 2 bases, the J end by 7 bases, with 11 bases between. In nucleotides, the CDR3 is TGTGCCTGGAGTCCGGGGGCGGGCGGGGAGCTGTTTTTT. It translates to CAWSPGAGGELFF.

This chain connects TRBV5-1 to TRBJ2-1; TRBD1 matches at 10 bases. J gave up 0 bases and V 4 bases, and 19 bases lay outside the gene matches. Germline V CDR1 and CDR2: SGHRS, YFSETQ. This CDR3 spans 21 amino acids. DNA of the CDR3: TGCGCCAGCAGCGAGGGAGGACCGGGACAGGGGTTAACAATCTCCTACAATGAGCAGTTCTTC. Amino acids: CASSEGGPGQGLTISYNEQFF. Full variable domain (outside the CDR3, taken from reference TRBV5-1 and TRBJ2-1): KAGVTQTPRYLIKTRGQQVTLSCSPISGHRSVSWYQQTPGQGLQFLFEYFSETQRNKGNFPGRFSGRQFSNSRSEMNVSTLELGDSALYLCASSEGGPGQGLTISYNEQFFGPGTRLTVL.

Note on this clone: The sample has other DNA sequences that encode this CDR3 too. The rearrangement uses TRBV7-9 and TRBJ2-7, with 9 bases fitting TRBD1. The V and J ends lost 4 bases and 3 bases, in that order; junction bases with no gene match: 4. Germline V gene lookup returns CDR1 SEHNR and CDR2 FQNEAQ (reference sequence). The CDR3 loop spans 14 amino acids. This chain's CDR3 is CASSSRDRVYEQYF. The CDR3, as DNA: TGTGCCAGCAGCTCCCGGGACAGGGTCTACGAGCAGTACTTC.

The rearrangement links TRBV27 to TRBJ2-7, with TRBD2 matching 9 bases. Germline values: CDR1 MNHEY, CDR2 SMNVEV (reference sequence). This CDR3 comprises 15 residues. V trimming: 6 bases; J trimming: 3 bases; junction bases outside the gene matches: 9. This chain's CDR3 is CASSPFAGGFYEQYF. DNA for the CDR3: TGTGCCAGCAGCCCCTTCGCGGGGGGGTTCTACGAGCAGTACTTC.

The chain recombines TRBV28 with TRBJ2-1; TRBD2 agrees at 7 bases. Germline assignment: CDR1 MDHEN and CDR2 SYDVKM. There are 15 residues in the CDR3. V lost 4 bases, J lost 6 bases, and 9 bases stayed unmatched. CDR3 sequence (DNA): TGTGCCAGCAGTTGGGACTATGCGGAGTCCAATGAGCAGTTCTTC. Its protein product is CASSWDYAESNEQFF.

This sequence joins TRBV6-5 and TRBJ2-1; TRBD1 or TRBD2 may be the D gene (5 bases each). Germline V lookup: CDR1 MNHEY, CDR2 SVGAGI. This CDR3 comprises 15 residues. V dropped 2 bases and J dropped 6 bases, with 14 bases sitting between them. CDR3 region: CASSYGTPRVNEQFF. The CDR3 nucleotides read TGTGCCAGCAGTTACGGGACGCCCAGAGTCAATGAGCAGTTCTTC.